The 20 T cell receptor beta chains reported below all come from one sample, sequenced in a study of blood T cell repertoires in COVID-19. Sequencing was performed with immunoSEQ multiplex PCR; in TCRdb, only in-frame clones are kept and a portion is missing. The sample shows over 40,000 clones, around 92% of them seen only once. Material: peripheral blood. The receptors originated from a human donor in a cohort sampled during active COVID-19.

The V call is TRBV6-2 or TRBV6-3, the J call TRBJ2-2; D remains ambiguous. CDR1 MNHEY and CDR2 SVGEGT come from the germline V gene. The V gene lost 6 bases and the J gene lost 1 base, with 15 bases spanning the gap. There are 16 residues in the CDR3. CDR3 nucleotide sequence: TGTGCCAGCAGCCCTGGCAGGTTCCTGAACACCGGGGAGCTGTTTTTT. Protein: CASSPGRFLNTGELFF.

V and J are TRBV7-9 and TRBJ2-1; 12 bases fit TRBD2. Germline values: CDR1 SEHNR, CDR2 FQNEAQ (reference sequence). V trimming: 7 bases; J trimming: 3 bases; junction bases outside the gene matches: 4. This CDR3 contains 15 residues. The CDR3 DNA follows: TGTGCCAGCATCCCGACTAGCGGGGGCTACAATGAGCAGTTCTTC. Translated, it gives CASIPTSGGYNEQFF.

CDR3 DNA: TGTGCCAGCAGTTACTCCTCTTTCTATGGCTACACCTTC. The encoded protein is CASSYSSFYGYTF. The genes are TRBV6-2 or TRBV6-3 and TRBJ1-2, with unresolved D. Deletions cut 0 bases from V and 4 bases from J, with 6 bases between. The CDR3 consists of 13 residues. The germline gives CDR1 MNHEY, CDR2 SVGEGT.

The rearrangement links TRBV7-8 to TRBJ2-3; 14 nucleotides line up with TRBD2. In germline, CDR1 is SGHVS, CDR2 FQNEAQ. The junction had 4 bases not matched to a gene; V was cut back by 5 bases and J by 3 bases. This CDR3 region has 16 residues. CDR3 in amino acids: CASSRLAGGRTDTQYF. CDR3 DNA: TGTGCCAGCAGCAGACTAGCGGGGGGGCGAACAGATACGCAGTATTTT. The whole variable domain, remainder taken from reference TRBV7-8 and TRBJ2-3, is GAGVSQSPRYKVAKRGQDVALRCDPISGHVSLFWYQQALGQGPEFLTYFQNEAQLDKSGLPSDRFFAERPEGSVSTLKIQRTQQEDSAVYLCASSRLAGGRTDTQYFGPGTRLTVL.

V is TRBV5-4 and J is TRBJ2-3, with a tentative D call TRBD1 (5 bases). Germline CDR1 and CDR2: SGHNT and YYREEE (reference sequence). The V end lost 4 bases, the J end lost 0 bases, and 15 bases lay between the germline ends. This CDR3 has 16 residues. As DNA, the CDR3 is TGTGCCAGCAGCCCCGTGAGACAGAGAAGCACAGATACGCAGTATTTT. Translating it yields CASSPVRQRSTDTQYF.

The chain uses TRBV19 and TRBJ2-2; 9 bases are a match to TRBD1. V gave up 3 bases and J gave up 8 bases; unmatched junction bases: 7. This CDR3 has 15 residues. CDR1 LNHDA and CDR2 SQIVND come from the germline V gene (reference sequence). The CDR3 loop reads CASSIVTGGSGELFF. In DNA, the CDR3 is TGTGCCAGTAGTATCGTGACAGGGGGATCTGGGGAGCTGTTTTTT.

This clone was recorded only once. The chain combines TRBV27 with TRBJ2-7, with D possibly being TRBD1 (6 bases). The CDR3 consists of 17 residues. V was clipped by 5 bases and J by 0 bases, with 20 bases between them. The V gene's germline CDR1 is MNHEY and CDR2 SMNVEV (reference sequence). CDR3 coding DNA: TGTGCCAGCAGTCTTAGGGCTCGACAGGAGAGCTCCTACGAGCAGTACTTC. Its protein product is CASSLRARQESSYEQYF.

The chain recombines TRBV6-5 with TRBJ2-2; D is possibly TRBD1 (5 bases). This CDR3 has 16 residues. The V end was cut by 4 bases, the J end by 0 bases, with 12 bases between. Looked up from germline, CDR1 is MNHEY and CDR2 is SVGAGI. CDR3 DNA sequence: TGTGCCAGCAGTTCCCCATTCAGGGCGAACACCGGGGAGCTGTTTTTT. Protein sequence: CASSSPFRANTGELFF.

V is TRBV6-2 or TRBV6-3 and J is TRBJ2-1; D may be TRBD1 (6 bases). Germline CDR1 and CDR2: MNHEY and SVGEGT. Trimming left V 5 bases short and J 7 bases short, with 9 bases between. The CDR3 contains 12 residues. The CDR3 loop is CASSRQGNEQFF. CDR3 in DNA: TGTGCCAGCAGTAGGCAGGGGAATGAGCAGTTCTTC.

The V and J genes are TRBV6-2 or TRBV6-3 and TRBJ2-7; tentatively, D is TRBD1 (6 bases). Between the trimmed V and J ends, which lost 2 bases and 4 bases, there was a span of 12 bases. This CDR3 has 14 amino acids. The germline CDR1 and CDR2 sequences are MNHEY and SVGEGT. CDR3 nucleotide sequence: TGTGCCAGCAGTTACGACAGGATCCAGTACGAGCAGTACTTC. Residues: CASSYDRIQYEQYF.

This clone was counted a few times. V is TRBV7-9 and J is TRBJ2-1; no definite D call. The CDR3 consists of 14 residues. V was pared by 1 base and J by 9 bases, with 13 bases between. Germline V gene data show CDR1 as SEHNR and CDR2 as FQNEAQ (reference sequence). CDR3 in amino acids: CASSLVGPTAEQFF. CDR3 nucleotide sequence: TGTGCCAGCAGCTTAGTGGGCCCTACGGCTGAGCAGTTCTTC.

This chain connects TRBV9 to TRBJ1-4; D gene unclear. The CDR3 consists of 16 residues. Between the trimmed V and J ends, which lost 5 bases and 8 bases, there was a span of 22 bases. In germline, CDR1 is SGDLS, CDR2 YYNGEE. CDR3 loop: CASSLDTGFAGEKLFF. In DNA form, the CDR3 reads TGTGCCAGCAGTCTTGACACTGGGTTCGCAGGCGAAAAACTGTTTTTT.

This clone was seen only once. CDR3 in amino acids: CASSQTSFNEQFF. CDR3 sequence (DNA): TGTGCCAGCAGCCAGACTAGTTTCAATGAGCAGTTCTTC. J is TRBJ2-1 and V is TRBV3-1 (or the pseudogene TRBV3-2), with D possibly TRBD2 on 6 matching bases. V lost 3 bases and J 6 bases, leaving 9 bases between the germline ends. The CDR3 runs 13 residues. Per germline, CDR1 LGHDT and CDR2 YNNKEL (reference sequence).

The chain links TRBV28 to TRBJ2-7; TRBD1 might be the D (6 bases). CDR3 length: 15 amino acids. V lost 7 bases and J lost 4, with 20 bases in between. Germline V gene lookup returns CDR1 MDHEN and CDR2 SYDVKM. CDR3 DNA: TGTGCCAGCACTCTTCGACAGGCCCCACGGTACGAGCAGTACTTC. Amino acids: CASTLRQAPRYEQYF. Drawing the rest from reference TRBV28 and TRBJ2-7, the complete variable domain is DVKVTQSSRYLVKRTGEKVFLECVQDMDHENMFWYRQDPGLGLRLIYFSYDVKMKEKGDIPEGYSVSREKKERFSLILESASTNQTSMYLCASTLRQAPRYEQYFGPGTRLTVT.

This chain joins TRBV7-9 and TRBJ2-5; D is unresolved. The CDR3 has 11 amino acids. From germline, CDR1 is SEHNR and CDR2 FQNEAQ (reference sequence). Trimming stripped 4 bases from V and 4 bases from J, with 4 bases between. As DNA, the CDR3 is TGTGCCAGCAGCTCACTAGAGACCCAGTACTTC. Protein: CASSSLETQYF.

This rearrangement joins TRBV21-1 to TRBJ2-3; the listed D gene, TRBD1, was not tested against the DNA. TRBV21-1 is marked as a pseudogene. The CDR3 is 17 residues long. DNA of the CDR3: TGTGCCAGCAGCAAAAATCTCGGACAGGGCCGCACAGATACGCAGTATTTT. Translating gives CASSKNLGQGRTDTQYF.

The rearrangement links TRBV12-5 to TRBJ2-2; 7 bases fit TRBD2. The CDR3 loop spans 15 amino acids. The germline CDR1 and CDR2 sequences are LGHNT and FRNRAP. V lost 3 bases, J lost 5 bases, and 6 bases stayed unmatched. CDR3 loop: CASGLGSGRTGELFF. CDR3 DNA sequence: TGTGCTAGTGGTTTAGGTAGCGGGCGAACCGGGGAGCTGTTTTTT.

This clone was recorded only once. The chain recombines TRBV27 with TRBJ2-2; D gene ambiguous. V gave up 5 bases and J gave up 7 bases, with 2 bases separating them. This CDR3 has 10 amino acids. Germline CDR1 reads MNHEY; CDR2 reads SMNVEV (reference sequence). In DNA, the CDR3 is TGTGCCAGCAGTCTCGGGGAGCTGTTTTTT. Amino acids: CASSLGELFF.

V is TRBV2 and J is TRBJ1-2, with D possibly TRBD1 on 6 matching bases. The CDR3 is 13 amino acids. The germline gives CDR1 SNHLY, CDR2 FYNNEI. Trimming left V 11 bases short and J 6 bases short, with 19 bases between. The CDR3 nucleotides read TGTGCCCGATCCCCCGCAGGGGTGCATGGCTACACCTTC. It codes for CARSPAGVHGYTF.

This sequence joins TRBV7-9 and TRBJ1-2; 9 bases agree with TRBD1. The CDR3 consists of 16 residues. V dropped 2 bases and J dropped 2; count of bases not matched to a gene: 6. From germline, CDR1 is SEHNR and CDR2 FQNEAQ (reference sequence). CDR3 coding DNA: TGTGCCAGCAGCTTATGGGGACAGGGATTAAACTATGGCTACACCTTC. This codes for CASSLWGQGLNYGYTF.